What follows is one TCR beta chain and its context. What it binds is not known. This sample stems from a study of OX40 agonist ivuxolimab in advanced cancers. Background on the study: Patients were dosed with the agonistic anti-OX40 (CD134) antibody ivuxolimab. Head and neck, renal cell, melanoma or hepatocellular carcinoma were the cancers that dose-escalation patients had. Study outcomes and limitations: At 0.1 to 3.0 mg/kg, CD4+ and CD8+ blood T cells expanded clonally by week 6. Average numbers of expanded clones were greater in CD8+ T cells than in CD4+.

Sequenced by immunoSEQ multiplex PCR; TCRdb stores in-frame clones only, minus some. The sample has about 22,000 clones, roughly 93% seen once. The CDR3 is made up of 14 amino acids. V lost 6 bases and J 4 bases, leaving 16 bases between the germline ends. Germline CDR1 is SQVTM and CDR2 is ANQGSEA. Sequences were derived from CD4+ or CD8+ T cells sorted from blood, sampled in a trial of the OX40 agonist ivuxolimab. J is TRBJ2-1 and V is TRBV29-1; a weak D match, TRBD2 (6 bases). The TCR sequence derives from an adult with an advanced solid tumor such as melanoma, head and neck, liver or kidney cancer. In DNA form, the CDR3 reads TGCAGCGTCCGACCCGGGGGAGCTTACAATGAGCAGTTCTTC. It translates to CSVRPGGAYNEQFF.